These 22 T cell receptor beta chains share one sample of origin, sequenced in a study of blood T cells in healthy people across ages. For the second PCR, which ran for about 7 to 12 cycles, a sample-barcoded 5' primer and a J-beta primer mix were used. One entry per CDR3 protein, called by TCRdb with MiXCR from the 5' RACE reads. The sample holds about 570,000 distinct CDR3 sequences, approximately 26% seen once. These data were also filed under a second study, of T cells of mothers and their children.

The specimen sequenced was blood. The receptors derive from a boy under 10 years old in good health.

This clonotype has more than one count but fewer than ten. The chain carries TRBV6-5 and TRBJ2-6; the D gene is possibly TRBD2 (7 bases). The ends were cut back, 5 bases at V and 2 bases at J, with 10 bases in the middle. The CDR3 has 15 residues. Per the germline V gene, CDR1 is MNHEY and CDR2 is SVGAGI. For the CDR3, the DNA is TGTGCCAGCAGTAACGGGGGGCCTGGGGCCAACGTCCTGACTTTC. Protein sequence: CASSNGGPGANVLTF.

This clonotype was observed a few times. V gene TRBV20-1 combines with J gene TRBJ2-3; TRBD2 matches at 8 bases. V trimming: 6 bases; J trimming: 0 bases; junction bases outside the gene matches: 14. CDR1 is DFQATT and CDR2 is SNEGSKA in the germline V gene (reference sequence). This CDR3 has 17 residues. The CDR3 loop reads CSAPDGGALTSTDTQYF. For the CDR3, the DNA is TGCAGTGCCCCCGACGGGGGGGCCCTAACCAGCACAGATACGCAGTATTTT.

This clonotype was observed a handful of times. The DNA of the CDR3 is TGTGCCAGCAGCTTGGTGGACGGGCTTACTTACTTC. It codes for CASSLVDGLTYF. The chain recombines TRBV5-5 with TRBJ2-5; D remains unclear. V was clipped by 0 bases and J by 14 bases, with 14 bases between them. This CDR3 has 12 residues. The germline V gene has CDR1 SGHKS and CDR2 YYEKEE (reference sequence). Combining the CDR3 with reference TRBV5-5 and TRBJ2-5 gives the whole variable domain DAGVTQSPTHLIKTRGQQVTLRCSPISGHKSVSWYQQVLGQGPQFIFQYYEKEERGRGNFPDRFSARQFPNYSSELNVNALLLGDSALYLCASSLVDGLTYFGPGTRLLVL.

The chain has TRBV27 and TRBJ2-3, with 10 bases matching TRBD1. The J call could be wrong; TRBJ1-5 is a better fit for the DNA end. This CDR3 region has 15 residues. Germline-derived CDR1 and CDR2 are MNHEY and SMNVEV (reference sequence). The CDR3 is CASSSTGQGLDTQHF. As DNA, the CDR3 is TGTGCCAGCAGTTCGACGGGACAGGGGTTAGATACGCAGCATTTT.

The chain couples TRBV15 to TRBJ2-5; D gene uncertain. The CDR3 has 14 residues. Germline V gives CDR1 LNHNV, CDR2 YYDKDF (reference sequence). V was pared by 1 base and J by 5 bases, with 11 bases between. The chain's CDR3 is CATSRGSLQETQYF. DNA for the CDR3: TGTGCCACCAGCAGAGGGTCCCTCCAGGAGACCCAGTACTTC.

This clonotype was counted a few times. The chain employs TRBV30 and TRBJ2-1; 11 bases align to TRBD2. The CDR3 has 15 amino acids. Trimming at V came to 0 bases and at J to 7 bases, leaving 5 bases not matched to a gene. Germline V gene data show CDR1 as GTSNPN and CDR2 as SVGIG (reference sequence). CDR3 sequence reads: CAWSVRLAGWNEQFF. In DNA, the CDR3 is TGTGCCTGGAGTGTACGACTAGCGGGGTGGAATGAGCAGTTCTTC.

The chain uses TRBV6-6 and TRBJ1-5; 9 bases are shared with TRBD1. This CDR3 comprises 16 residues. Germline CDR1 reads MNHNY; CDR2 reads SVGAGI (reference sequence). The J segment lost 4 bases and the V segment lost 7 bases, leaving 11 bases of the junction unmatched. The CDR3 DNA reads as TGTGCCAGCACTACCACAGGGGGCCATTCGAATCAGCCCCAGCATTTT. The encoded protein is CASTTTGGHSNQPQHF.

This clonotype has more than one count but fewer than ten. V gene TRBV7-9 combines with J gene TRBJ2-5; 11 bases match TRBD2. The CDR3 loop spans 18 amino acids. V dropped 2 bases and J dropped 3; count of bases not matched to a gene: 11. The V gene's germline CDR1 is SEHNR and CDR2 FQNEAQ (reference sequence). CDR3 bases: TGTGCCAGCAGCTTAAGAAGATCAGGGACTAGCGGTAAAGAGACCCAGTACTTC. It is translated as CASSLRRSGTSGKETQYF.

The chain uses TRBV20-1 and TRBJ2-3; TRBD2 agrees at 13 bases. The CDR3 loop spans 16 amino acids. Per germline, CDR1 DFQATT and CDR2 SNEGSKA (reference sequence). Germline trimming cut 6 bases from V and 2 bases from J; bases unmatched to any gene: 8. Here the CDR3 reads CSASRLAGGFTDTQYF. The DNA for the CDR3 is TGCAGTGCCTCAAGACTAGCGGGAGGATTCACAGATACGCAGTATTTT.

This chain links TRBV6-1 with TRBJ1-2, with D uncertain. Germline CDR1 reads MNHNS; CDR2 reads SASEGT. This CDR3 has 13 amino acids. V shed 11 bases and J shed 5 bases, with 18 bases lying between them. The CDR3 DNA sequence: TGTGCCGGCTCCGATTCGTTCGGTTATGGCTACACCTTC. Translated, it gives CAGSDSFGYGYTF.

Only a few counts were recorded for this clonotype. CDR3 residues: CASSKVQGSAKNIQYF. DNA for the CDR3: TGTGCCAGCAGCAAAGTGCAGGGGTCAGCCAAAAACATTCAGTACTTC. V and J are TRBV21-1 and TRBJ2-4; the table's D call TRBD1 went unverified against the DNA. TRBV21-1 is annotated as a pseudogene. CDR3 length: 16 residues.

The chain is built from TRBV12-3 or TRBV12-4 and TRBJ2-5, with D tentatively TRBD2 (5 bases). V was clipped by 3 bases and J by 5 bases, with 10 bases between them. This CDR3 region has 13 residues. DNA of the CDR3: TGTGCCAGCAGTTTCACTAGTTTGGAGACCCAGTACTTC. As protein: CASSFTSLETQYF.

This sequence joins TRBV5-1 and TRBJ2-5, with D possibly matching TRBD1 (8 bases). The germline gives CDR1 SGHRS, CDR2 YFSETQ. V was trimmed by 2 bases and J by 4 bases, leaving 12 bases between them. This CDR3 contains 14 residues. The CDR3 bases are TGCGCCAGCAGCTTACAGGGGGGGTCAGAGACCCAGTACTTC. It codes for CASSLQGGSETQYF.

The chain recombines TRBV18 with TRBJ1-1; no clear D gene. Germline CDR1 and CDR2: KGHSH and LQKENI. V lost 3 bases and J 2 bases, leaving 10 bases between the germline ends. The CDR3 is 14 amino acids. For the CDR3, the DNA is TGTGCCAGCTCACCCGGACCGATCAACACTGAAGCTTTCTTT. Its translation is CASSPGPINTEAFF.

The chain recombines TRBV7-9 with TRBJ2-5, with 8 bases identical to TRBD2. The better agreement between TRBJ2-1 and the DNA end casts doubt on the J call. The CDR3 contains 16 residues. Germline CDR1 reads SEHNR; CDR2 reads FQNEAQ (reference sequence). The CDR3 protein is CASSLTGTRGANEQFF. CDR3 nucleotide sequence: TGTGCCAGCAGCCTAACCGGGACTAGGGGGGCAAATGAGCAGTTCTTC.

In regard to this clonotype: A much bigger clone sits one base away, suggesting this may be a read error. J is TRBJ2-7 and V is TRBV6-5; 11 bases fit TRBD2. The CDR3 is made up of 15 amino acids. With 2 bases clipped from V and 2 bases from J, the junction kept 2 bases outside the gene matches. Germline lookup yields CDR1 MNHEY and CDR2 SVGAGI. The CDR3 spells CASSYLAGGPYEQYF. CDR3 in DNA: TGTGCCAGCAGTTACCTAGCGGGGGGTCCCTACGAGCAGTACTTC.

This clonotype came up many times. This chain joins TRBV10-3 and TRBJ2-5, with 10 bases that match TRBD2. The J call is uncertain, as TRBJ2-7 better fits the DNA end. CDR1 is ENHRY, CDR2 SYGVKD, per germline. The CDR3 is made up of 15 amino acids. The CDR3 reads CAISELASGSYEQYF. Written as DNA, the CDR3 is TGTGCCATCAGTGAGTTAGCTAGCGGGAGCTACGAGCAGTACTTC.

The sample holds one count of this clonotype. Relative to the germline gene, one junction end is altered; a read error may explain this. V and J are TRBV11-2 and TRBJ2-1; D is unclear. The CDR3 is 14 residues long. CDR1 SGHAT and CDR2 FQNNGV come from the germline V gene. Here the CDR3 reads CASRSLVGLNGQFF. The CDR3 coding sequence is TGTGCCAGCAGGAGCTTGGTAGGTCTGAATGGGCAGTTCTTC.

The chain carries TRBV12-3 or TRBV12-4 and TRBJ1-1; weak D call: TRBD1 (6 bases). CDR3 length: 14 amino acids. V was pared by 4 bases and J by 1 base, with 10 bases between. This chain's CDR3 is CASSSMTGNTEAFF. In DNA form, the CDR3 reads TGTGCCAGCAGTTCTATGACAGGGAACACTGAAGCTTTCTTT.

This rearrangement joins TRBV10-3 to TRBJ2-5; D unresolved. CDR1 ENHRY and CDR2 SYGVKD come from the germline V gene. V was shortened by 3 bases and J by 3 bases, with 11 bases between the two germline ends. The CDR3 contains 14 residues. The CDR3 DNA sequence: TGTGCCATCAGTGATAAAGGTTGGGAAGAGACCCAGTACTTC. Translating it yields CAISDKGWEETQYF.

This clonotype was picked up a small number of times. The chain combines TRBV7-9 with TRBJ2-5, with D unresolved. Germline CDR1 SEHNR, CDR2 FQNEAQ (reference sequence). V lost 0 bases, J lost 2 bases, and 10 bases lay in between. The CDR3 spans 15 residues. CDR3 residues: CASSLAWASQETQYF. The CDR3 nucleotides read TGTGCCAGCAGCTTAGCGTGGGCCTCGCAAGAGACCCAGTACTTC.

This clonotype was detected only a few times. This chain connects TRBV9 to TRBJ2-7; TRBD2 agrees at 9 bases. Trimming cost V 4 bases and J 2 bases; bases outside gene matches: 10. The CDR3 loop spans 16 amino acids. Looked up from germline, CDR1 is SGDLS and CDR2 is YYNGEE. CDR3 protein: CASSSRLAETTYEQYF. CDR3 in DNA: TGTGCCAGCAGCTCACGACTAGCGGAAACCACCTACGAGCAGTACTTC.